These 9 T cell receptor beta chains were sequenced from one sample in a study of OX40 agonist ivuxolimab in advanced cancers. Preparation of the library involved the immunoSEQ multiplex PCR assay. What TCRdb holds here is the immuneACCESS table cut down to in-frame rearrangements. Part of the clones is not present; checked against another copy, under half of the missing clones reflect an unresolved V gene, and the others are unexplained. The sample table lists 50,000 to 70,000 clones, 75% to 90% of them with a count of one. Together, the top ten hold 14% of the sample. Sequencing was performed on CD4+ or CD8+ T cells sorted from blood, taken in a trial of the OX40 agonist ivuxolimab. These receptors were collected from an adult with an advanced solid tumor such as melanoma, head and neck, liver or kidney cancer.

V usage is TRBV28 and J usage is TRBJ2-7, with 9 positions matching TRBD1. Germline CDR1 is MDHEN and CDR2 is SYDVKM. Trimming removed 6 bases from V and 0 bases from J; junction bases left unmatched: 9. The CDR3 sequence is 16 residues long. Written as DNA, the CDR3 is TGTGCCAGCAGCCCTAATAGGGACAGGGTCTCCTACGAGCAGTACTTC. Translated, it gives CASSPNRDRVSYEQYF.

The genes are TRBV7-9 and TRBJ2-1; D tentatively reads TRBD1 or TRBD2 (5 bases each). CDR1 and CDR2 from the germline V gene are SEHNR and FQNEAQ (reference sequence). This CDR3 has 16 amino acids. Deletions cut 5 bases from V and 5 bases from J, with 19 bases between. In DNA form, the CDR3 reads TGTGCCAGCAGCCCTCCGGACCAAAGGGGACACAATGAGCAGTTCTTC. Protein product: CASSPPDQRGHNEQFF. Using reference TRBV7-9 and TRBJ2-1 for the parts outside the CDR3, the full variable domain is DTGVSQNPRHKITKRGQNVTFRCDPISEHNRLYWYRQTLGQGPEFLTYFQNEAQLEKSRLLSDRFSAERPKGSFSTLEIQRTEQGDSAMYLCASSPPDQRGHNEQFFGPGTRLTVL.

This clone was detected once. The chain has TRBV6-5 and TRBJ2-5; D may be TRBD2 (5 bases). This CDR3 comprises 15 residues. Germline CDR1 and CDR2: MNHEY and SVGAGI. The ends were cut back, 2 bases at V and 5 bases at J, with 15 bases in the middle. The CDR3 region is CASSYRVSGIETQYF. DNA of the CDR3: TGTGCCAGCAGTTACAGGGTGTCGGGGATTGAGACCCAGTACTTC.

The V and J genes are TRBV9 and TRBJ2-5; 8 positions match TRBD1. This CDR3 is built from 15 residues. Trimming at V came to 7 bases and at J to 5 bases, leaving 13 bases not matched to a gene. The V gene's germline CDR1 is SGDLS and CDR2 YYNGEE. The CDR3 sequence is CASSTAGGGLETQYF. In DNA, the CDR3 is TGTGCCAGCTCTACGGCAGGGGGCGGTCTGGAGACCCAGTACTTC. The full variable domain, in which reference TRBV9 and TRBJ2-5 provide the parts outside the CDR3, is DSGVTQTPKHLITATGQRVTLRCSPRSGDLSVYWYQQSLDQGLQFLIQYYNGEERAKGNILERFSAQQFPDLHSELNLSSLELGDSALYFCASSTAGGGLETQYFGPGTRLLVL.

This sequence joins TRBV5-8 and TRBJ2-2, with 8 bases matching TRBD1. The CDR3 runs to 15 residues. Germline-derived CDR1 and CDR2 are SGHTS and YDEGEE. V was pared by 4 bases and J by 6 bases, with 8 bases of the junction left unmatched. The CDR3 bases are TGTGCCAGCAGCGCGACAGGGGAAGGGGCCGGGGAGCTGTTTTTT. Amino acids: CASSATGEGAGELFF. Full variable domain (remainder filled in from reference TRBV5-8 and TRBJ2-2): EAGVTQSPTHLIKTRGQQATLRCSPISGHTSVYWYQQALGLGLQFLLWYDEGEERNRGNFPPRFSGRQFPNYSSELNVNALELEDSALYLCASSATGEGAGELFFGEGSRLTVL.

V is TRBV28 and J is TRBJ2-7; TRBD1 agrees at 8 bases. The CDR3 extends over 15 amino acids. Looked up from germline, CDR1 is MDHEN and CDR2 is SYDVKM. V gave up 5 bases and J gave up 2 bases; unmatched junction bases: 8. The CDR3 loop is CASSPGTGEPYEQYF. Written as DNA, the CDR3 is TGTGCCAGCAGTCCCGGGACAGGAGAACCCTACGAGCAGTACTTC.

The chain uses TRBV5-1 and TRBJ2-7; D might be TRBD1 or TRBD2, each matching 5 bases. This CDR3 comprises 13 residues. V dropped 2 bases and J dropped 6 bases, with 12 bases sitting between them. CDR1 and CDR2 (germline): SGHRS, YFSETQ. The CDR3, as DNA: TGCGCCAGCAGCTTCTCCGCCGGGGCCGAGCAGTACTTC. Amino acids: CASSFSAGAEQYF. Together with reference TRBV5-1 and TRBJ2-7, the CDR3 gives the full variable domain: KAGVTQTPRYLIKTRGQQVTLSCSPISGHRSVSWYQQTPGQGLQFLFEYFSETQRNKGNFPGRFSGRQFSNSRSEMNVSTLELGDSALYLCASSFSAGAEQYFGPGTRLTVT.

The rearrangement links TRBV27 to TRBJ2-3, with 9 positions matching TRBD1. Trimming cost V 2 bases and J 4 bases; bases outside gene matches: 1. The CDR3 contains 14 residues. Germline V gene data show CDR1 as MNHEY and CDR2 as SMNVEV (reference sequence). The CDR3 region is CASSLRDRADTQYF. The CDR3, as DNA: TGTGCCAGCAGTTTAAGGGACAGGGCAGATACGCAGTATTTT.

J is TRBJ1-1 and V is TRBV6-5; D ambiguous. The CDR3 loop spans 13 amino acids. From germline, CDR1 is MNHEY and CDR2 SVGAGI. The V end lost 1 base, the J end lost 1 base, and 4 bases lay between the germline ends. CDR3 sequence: CASSYYPNTEAFF. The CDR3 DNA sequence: TGTGCCAGCAGTTACTACCCGAACACTGAAGCTTTCTTT.